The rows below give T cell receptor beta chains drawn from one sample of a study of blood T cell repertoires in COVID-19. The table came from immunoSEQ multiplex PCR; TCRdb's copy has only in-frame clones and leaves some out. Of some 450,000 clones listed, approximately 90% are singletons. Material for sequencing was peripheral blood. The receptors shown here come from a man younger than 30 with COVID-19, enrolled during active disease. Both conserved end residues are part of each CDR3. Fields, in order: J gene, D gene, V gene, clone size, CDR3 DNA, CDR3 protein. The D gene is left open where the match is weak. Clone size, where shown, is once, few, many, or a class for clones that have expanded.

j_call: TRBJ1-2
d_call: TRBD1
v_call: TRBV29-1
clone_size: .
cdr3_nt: TGCAGCGTCCCAACAGGGGGCAGAGCTAACTATGGCTACACCTTC
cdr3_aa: CSVPTGGRANYGYTF

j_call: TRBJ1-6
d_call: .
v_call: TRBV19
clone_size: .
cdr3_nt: TGTGCCAGTAGTGAAAGGACAGCCTATAATTCACCCCTCCACTTT
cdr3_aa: CASSERTAYNSPLHF

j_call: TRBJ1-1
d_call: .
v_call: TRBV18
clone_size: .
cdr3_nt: TGTGCCAGCTCACCGGTACAGAGAATGAACACTGAAGCTTTCTTT
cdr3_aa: CASSPVQRMNTEAFF

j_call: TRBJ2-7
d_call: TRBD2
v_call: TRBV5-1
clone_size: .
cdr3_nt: TGCGCCAGCAGCTCCTCGACTAGCTACTACGAGCAGTACTTC
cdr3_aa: CASSSSTSYYEQYF

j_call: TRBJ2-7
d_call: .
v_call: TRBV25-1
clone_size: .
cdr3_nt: TGTGCCAGCAGTGACAGCTACGAGCAGTACTTC
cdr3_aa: CASSDSYEQYF

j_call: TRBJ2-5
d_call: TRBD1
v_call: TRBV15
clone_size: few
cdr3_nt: TGTGCCACCAGCATCAGGACAGGGAGGAACGAGACCCAGTACTTC
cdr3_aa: CATSIRTGRNETQYF

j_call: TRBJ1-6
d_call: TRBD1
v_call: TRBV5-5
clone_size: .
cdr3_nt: TGTGCCAGCAGCGAAGGAGGTGGGACAGGGGGATCCCCCCTCCACTTT
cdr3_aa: CASSEGGGTGGSPLHF

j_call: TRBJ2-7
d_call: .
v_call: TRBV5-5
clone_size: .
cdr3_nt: TGTGCCAGCAGCTTGGCTGCGGGGGCGGACTACGAGCAGTACTTC
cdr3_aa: CASSLAAGADYEQYF

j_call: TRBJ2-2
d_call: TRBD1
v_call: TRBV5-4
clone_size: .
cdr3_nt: TGTGCCAGCAGCGCCACCGGGACAGGAGACGGGGAGCTGTTTTTT
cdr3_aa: CASSATGTGDGELFF

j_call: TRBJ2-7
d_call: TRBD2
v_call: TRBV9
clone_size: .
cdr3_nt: TGTGCCAGCAGCGGAGGACTAGCGGGAGGGAACGAGCAGTACTTC
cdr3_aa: CASSGGLAGGNEQYF

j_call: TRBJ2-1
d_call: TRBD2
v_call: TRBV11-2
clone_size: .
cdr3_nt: TGTGCCAGCAGCGCGACTAGCGGGATGTACAATGAGCAGTTCTTC
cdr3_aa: CASSATSGMYNEQFF

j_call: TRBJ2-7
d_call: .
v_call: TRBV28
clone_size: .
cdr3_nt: TGTGCCAGCAGTTCGACACTCTTAGGATACGAGCAGTACTTC
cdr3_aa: CASSSTLLGYEQYF

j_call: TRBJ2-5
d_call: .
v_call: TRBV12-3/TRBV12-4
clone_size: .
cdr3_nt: TGTGCCAGCAGTCCTGGCTACCAAGAGACCCAGTACTTC
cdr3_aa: CASSPGYQETQYF

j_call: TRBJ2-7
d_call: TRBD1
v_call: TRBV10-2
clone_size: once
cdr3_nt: TGCGCCAGCAGTGAGTCGATCGGGACAGGGAACAACGAGCAGTACTTC
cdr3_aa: CASSESIGTGNNEQYF

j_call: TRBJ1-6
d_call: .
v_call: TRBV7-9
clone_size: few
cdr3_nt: TGTGCCAGCAGCTTAAGCAGGCCAAATTCACCCCTCCACTTT
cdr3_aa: CASSLSRPNSPLHF

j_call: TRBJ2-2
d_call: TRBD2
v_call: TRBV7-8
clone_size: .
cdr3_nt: TGTGCCAGCAGCTTACGGACTAGCGGGCGAATCGCGAACACCGGGGAGCTGTTTTTT
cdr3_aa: CASSLRTSGRIANTGELFF

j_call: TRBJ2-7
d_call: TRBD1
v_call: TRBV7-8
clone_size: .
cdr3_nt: TGTGCCAGCAGCTTAGCCGGGACAGGGGTATACGAGCAGTACTTC
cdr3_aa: CASSLAGTGVYEQYF

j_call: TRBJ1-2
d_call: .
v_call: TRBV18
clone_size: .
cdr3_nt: TGTGCCAGCTCGTTCGGGACGGGGGAAGGCTACACCTTC
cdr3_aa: CASSFGTGEGYTF

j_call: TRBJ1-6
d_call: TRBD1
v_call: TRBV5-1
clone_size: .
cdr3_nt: TGCGCCAGCAGCTTGGCCGCGGGACAGGGCAATTCACCCCTCCACTTT
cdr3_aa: CASSLAAGQGNSPLHF

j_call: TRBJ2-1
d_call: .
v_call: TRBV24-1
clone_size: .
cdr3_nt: TGTGCCACCAGTACAGGGTTGGCGCAGTTCTTC
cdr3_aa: CATSTGLAQFF

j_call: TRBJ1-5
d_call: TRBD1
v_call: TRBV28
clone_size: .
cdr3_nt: TGTGCCAGCAGCCAGGGACAGGGACGAAATCAGCCCCAGCATTTT
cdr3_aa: CASSQGQGRNQPQHF

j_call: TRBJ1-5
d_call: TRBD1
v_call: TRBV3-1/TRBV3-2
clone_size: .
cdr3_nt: TGTGCCAGCAGCGGCCGGGACAGCCTACAGCCCCAGCATTTT
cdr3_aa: CASSGRDSLQPQHF

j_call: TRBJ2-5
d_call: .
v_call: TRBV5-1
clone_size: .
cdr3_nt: TGCGCCAGCAGCTTGGCAGGGACAAACCAAGAGACCCAGTACTTC
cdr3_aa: CASSLAGTNQETQYF

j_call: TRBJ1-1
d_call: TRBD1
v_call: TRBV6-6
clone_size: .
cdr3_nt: TGTGCCAGCAGCCGACAGGGCAACACTGAAGCTTTCTTT
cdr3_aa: CASSRQGNTEAFF

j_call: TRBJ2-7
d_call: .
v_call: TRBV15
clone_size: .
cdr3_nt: TGTGCCACCTCTAGGACAGAGGGCCCCTACGAGCAGTACTTC
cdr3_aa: CATSRTEGPYEQYF

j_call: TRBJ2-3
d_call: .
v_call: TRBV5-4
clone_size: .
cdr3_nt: TGTGCCAGCAGCCCCCGCCAGAGGGTAGCACATACAGATACGCAGTATTTT
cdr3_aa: CASSPRQRVAHTDTQYF

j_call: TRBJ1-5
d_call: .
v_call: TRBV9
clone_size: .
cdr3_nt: TGTGCCAGCAGCGTAGTGGCTGAGTCAGGGCCCCAGCATTTT
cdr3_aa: CASSVVAESGPQHF

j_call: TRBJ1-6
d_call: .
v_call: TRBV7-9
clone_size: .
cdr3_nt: TGTGCCAGCAGCTCCGGAAGGGCAGGGAATTCACCCCTCCACTTT
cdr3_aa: CASSSGRAGNSPLHF

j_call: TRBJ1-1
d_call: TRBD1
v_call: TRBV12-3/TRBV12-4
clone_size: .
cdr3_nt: TGTGCCAGCATCCTCCGGGACAGATCTTTCTTT
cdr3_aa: CASILRDRSFF

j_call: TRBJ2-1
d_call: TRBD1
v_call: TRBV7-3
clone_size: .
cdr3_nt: TGTGCCAGCAGCCCACAGGGGTTGGCCCCGAATGAGCAGTTCTTC
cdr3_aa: CASSPQGLAPNEQFF

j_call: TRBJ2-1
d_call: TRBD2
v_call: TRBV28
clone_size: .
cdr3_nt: TGTGCCAGCAGTCTCGCCGGGACTAGCGGTTTGAATGAGCAGTTCTTC
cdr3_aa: CASSLAGTSGLNEQFF

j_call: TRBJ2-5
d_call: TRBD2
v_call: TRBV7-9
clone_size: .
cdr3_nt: TGTGCCAGCAGCTTGTTAGCGGGGGGTGAGACCCAGTACTTC
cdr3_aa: CASSLLAGGETQYF

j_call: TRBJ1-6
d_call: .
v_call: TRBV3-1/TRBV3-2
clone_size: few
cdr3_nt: TGTGCCAGCAGCCAAGGTCTGAGGGGGAATTCACCCCTCCACTTT
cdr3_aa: CASSQGLRGNSPLHF

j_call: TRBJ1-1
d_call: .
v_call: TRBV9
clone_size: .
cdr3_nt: TGTGCCAGCAGCGCCAAAAGCGCCGGGACTGATAACACTGAAGCTTTCTTT
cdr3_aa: CASSAKSAGTDNTEAFF

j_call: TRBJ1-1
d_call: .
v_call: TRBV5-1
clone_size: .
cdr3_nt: TGCGCCAGCAGCCTAATGGGCCCCACTGAAGCTTTCTTT
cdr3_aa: CASSLMGPTEAFF

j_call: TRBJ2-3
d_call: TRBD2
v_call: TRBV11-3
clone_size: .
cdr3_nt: TGTGCCAGCAGCTTAATCGGTTTATCGAGCGGGAAGCACACAGATACGCAGTATTTT
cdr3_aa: CASSLIGLSSGKHTDTQYF

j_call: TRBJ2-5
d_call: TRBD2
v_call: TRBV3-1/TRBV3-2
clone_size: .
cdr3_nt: TGTGCCAGCAGCCTGGGACTAGCGGGAGAAGGGGGGACCCAGTACTTC
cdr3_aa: CASSLGLAGEGGTQYF